This TCR beta chain was captured in a study of T cell responses to AZD1222 COVID-19 vaccine (dated by TCRdb to about 2021). About the investigation overall: AZD1222 recipients with second doses at about 4 weeks or about 12 weeks were pooled, because spike-specific TCR depth and breadth did not differ between schedules. Trial participants were enrolled into age subgroups of 18-55, 56-69 and 70-plus years, which contained about 150, 27 and 61 TCR-sequenced participants, respectively. A total of 230 to 250 trial participants underwent TCR sequencing, of whom nearly 210 received two doses of AZD1222 and about 25 received two doses of the MenACWY control vaccine. Overall study outcomes, separate from this receptor: Reportedly, almost half of the unique spike-specific TCRs recognized epitopes lying outside the regions that are mutated in the B.1.351 and B.1.1.7 variants. Because no day 14 peak-response samples were available, the repertoires could be characterized only after the peak T cell response. The whole spike protein was spanned by vaccine-associated CD4 TCRs, and dominant responses were seen in regions 160-218 and 743-854. In the small 56-69-year group, the increase in depth fell short of significance, most likely because of low power. Only five to seven AZD1222 recipients were SARS-CoV-2 seropositive at baseline, limiting conclusions about previously exposed vaccinees. Participants were mostly white British, with more females than males. The authors suggested clonal diversity may have been underestimated. After two AZD1222 doses, both the breadth and the depth of spike-specific TCRs were significantly higher than at day 0 and than in MenACWY recipients.

The CDR3, cysteine through phenylalanine, is 15 amino acids long. Just the 45-base CDR3 DNA is kept, in frame starting at base 1. The germline V gene specifies SGHDT as CDR1 and YYEEEE as CDR2. The junction shows trimming of 2 bases on V and 6 bases on J, plus 14 bases between the germline ends. Comments on this clone: Its antigen is unknown. No base quality values were provided; no much bigger clone lies one nucleotide off.

The CDR3 regions of human TCRbeta chains were subjected to immunosequencing. In the authors' own workflow: Repertoire TCRs were matched against a reference library of SARS-CoV-2-specific TCRs generated with the MIRA antigen-specificity platform. Breadth was defined as the fraction of unique TCRs that were SARS-CoV-2-associated, and depth was defined as the fraction of total T cells that were SARS-CoV-2-associated. Using the MIRA data, each spike-specific TCR was mapped to the spike region that the TCR reacts to and placed in a CD4 or CD8 class. Log10-transformed breadth and depth values were compared by one-way ANOVA with Sidak's multiple comparisons tests. In TCRdb, the immuneACCESS table is reduced to in-frame sequences with V and J assigned. These tables do not hold every clone; where another copy was compared, an unresolved V gene accounts for under half, and the others remain unexplained. The DNA was the basis for D and trimming; V, J and clone size are from that table. The sample has 150,000 to 160,000 clones on record, 90% of them singletons. The ten top clones hold 18% of the sample.

According to the study, the label for this sample's time point signals: baseline before first vaccination. Samples from vaccinated people were obtained from the UK trials COV001 and COV002, which included a single-blind randomized controlled phase 2/3 trial of AZD1222 (ChAdOx1 nCoV-19) in healthy adults. For TCRbeta chain sequencing, PBMC samples were collected from trial participants at day 0 and at day 28 after the second dose. The chain links TRBV5-6 with TRBJ1-4, with an unclear D gene assignment. This clonotype was sampled from an adult in good health. This sample comprised peripheral blood, obtained on day 0 of AZD1222 vaccination. The nucleotides read TGTGCCAGCAGCTTTCGGTGGGAGGCGGATGAAAAACTGTTTTTT. Its coded protein is CASSFRWEADEKLFF. Full variable domain (CDR3 extended with the reference TRBV5-6 and TRBJ1-4 proteins): DAGVTQSPTHLIKTRGQQVTLRCSPKSGHDTVSWYQQALGQGPQFIFQYYEEEERQRGNFPDRFSGHQFPNYSSELNVNALLLGDSALYLCASSFRWEADEKLFFGSGTQLSVL.